This TCR beta chain was captured by sequencing in a study of identical twins. This clonotype appeared many times. Trimming removed 0 bases from V and 2 bases from J, with 8 bases in between. The CDR3 has 14 residues. Germline CDR1 SGHDT, CDR2 YYEEEE. TCRdb passed the 5' RACE reads through MiXCR, listing each CDR3 protein once. The sample lists around 300,000 distinct CDR3 sequences; approximately 8.5% were seen once. This sample also appeared in a second study, on yellow fever vaccine responses in identical twins.

Sample: memory (CD45RO+) T cells sorted from blood. The chain recombines TRBV5-6 with TRBJ1-2; D not resolved. This TCR derives from a woman aged 18-35 years in good health. The CDR3 DNA follows: TGTGCCAGCAGCTTGGCCATGCAGAACTATGGCTACACCTTC. This gives the protein CASSLAMQNYGYTF.